Below are 25 T cell receptor beta chains sequenced from a single sample in a study of cytomegalovirus exposure and HLA in healthy donors. Primers: 60 Vbeta forward and 13 Jbeta reverse. The protocol was immunoSEQ multiplex PCR, while the TCRdb copy is restricted to in-frame clones and leaves out a portion. This sample has more than 80,000 clones; about four fifths occur once, and the top ten carry roughly 15%. The sequenced material came from PBMCs. The receptor set was obtained from a woman in her seventies in good health and CMV-seropositive.

This chain joins TRBV28 and TRBJ2-2; possible D gene TRBD2, 5 bases. This CDR3 spans 15 amino acids. Germline lookup yields CDR1 MDHEN and CDR2 SYDVKM. Trimming cost V 3 bases and J 1 base, with 9 bases left between them. In DNA form, the CDR3 reads TGTGCCAGCAGTTTCCCCGGGAAGAACACCGGGGAGCTGTTTTTT. Translated, it gives CASSFPGKNTGELFF.

V gene TRBV25-1 combines with J gene TRBJ2-1, with TRBD2 matching 8 bases. V gave up 4 bases and J gave up 9 bases; unmatched junction bases: 14. Per the germline V gene, CDR1 is MGHDK and CDR2 is SYGVNS. The CDR3 length is 16 residues. The chain's CDR3 is CASSAWGAGTRGEQFF. The CDR3 nucleotides are TGTGCCAGCAGTGCATGGGGGGCCGGGACTAGAGGTGAGCAGTTCTTC.

The chain employs TRBV7-8 and TRBJ1-4; tentative D call: TRBD1 (5 bases). This CDR3 comprises 15 residues. Trimming took 6 bases from V and 7 from J, leaving 18 bases between them. Germline CDR1 reads SGHVS; CDR2 reads FQNEAQ. The CDR3: CASRPTQGLSEKLFF. The DNA of the CDR3 is TGTGCCAGCAGGCCCACGCAGGGTTTGAGTGAAAAACTGTTTTTT.

This chain connects TRBV5-4 to TRBJ2-1; D is possibly TRBD1 (5 bases). Germline values: CDR1 SGHNT, CDR2 YYREEE (reference sequence). The CDR3 runs 15 residues. Trimming stripped 1 base from V and 9 bases from J, with 17 bases between. The chain's CDR3 is CASSLRPVQALEQFF. The CDR3 nucleotides read TGTGCCAGCAGCTTGAGGCCGGTACAGGCCCTTGAGCAGTTCTTC.

The V and J genes are TRBV5-4 and TRBJ2-7; 7 bases agree with TRBD2. The CDR3 runs 13 residues. The germline gives CDR1 SGHNT, CDR2 YYREEE (reference sequence). With V trimmed by 0 bases and J by 3 bases, 0 bases remained unmatched. In nucleotides, the CDR3 is TGTGCCAGCAGCTTGGGGGGGGGCTACGAGCAGTACTTC. This codes for CASSLGGGYEQYF.

The chain recombines TRBV9 with TRBJ1-4; no firm D call. The CDR3 sequence is 15 residues long. Germline CDR1 reads SGDLS; CDR2 reads YYNGEE. With 0 bases removed from V and 4 bases from J, the gap between germline ends came to 10 bases. DNA of the CDR3: TGTGCCAGCAGCGTAGGGGCAGGAATTAATGAAAAACTGTTTTTT. It is translated as CASSVGAGINEKLFF.

The rearrangement links TRBV4-2 to TRBJ1-4; D not resolved. Germline CDR1 is LGHNA and CDR2 is YNFKEQ. The V end was cut by 2 bases, the J end by 0 bases, with 7 bases between. The CDR3 covers 15 residues. The CDR3 nucleotides are TGTGCCAGCAGCCAAAGCGGGACAACTAATGAAAAACTGTTTTTT. It is translated as CASSQSGTTNEKLFF.

CDR3 DNA: TGTGCCAGCAGTTCCGCCGGGACTAGCGGGAGGTACGAGCAGTACTTC. Protein product: CASSSAGTSGRYEQYF. The V gene is TRBV6-5, the J gene TRBJ2-7, with 15 bases that match TRBD2. V lost 4 bases to trimming and J lost 4 bases; unmatched junction nucleotides: 5. The CDR3 has 16 residues. The V gene's germline CDR1 is MNHEY and CDR2 SVGAGI.

This clone was seen once. The chain couples TRBV6-4 to TRBJ2-5; 9 positions agree with TRBD2. V dropped 5 bases and J dropped 2; count of bases not matched to a gene: 12. The CDR3 runs 17 residues. CDR1 is MRHNA, CDR2 SNTAGT, per germline. The DNA for the CDR3 is TGTGCCAGCAGTCGGCAGCGGGGGGCGATGGGGCAAGAGACCCAGTACTTC. Translating gives CASSRQRGAMGQETQYF.

J is TRBJ2-3 and V is TRBV7-8, with a possible D match to TRBD1 (5 bases). The V end lost 5 bases, the J end lost 10 bases, and 22 bases lay between the germline ends. CDR1 SGHVS and CDR2 FQNEAQ come from the germline V gene. The CDR3 loop spans 15 amino acids. The CDR3: CASSPGRFSLGAQYF. In nucleotides, the CDR3 is TGTGCCAGCAGCCCAGGACGGTTCTCCCTAGGGGCGCAGTATTTT. The full variable domain, rest sourced from reference TRBV7-8 and TRBJ2-3, is GAGVSQSPRYKVAKRGQDVALRCDPISGHVSLFWYQQALGQGPEFLTYFQNEAQLDKSGLPSDRFFAERPEGSVSTLKIQRTQQEDSAVYLCASSPGRFSLGAQYFGPGTRLTVL.

This clone was recorded a few times. This chain links TRBV7-9 with TRBJ2-5, with D possibly TRBD1 on 6 matching bases. The CDR3 sequence is 16 residues long. Per germline, CDR1 SEHNR and CDR2 FQNEAQ (reference sequence). With 5 bases removed from V and 0 bases from J, the gap between germline ends came to 16 bases. In DNA form, the CDR3 reads TGTGCCAGCAGCCCCGGGGTTTGGGGGCACCAAGAGACCCAGTACTTC. Protein: CASSPGVWGHQETQYF.

V gene TRBV28 combines with J gene TRBJ1-5; a possible D gene is TRBD1 (5 bases). CDR3 length: 13 residues. Germline loops: CDR1 MDHEN, CDR2 SYDVKM. V was pared by 2 bases and J by 7 bases, with 9 bases between. The chain's CDR3 is CASSLQGGQPQHF. As DNA, the CDR3 is TGTGCCAGCAGTTTACAGGGCGGCCAGCCCCAGCATTTT.

The gene calls are TRBV7-2 and TRBJ1-1; tentative D call: TRBD1 (5 bases). The V end lost 5 bases, the J end lost 0 bases, and 13 bases lay between the germline ends. Germline values: CDR1 SGHTA, CDR2 FQGNSA. CDR3 length: 15 residues. The CDR3 DNA reads TGTGCCAGCAGCCCAAGACAGAGTCTGAACACTGAAGCTTTCTTT. Its translation: CASSPRQSLNTEAFF.

This chain joins TRBV2 and TRBJ1-4, with D possibly matching TRBD1 (6 bases). Germline CDR1 and CDR2: SNHLY and FYNNEI. This CDR3 comprises 15 residues. Trimming took 8 bases from V and 8 from J, leaving 21 bases between them. CDR3 nucleotides: TGTGCCAGCGGGGGCAACCCCAGGGGAATCGAAAAACTGTTTTTT. Translating gives CASGGNPRGIEKLFF.

This chain joins TRBV9 and TRBJ2-7; 8 bases fit TRBD1. J lost 4 bases, V lost 0 bases, and 6 bases had no gene match. CDR3 length equals 15 residues. Germline CDR1 SGDLS, CDR2 YYNGEE. DNA of the CDR3: TGTGCCAGCAGCGTAGATCAGGGGGCAGGGTACGAGCAGTACTTC. Translation: CASSVDQGAGYEQYF.

The CDR3 reads CASSSPKAGGYSEQFF. For the CDR3, the DNA is TGTGCCAGCAGCTCCCCCAAAGCGGGAGGGTATAGTGAGCAGTTCTTC. The gene calls are TRBV7-3 and TRBJ2-1; TRBD2 agrees at 10 bases. Germline CDR1 is SGHTA and CDR2 is FQGTGA. V trimming: 4 bases; J trimming: 9 bases; junction bases outside the gene matches: 12. The CDR3 sequence is 16 residues long.

The V call is TRBV5-4, the J call TRBJ2-3; D gene unclear. This CDR3 has 15 amino acids. Trimming removed 4 bases from V and 0 bases from J, with 12 bases in between. The germline V gene has CDR1 SGHNT and CDR2 YYREEE (reference sequence). The CDR3 protein is CASSAARPSTDTQYF. In DNA, the CDR3 is TGTGCCAGCAGCGCGGCTCGCCCTAGCACAGATACGCAGTATTTT. The whole variable domain, filled in from reference TRBV5-4 and TRBJ2-3, reads ETGVTQSPTHLIKTRGQQVTLRCSSQSGHNTVSWYQQALGQGPQFIFQYYREEENGRGNFPPRFSGLQFPNYSSELNVNALELDDSALYLCASSAARPSTDTQYFGPGTRLTVL.

V is TRBV12-5 and J is TRBJ2-7; 9 nucleotides agree with TRBD2. With 0 bases clipped from V and 3 bases from J, the junction kept 6 bases outside the gene matches. The V gene's germline CDR1 is LGHNT and CDR2 FRNRAP. The CDR3 contains 16 residues. CDR3 nucleotide sequence: TGTGCTAGTGGTTTGGTTGTCGGGACTAGCAGCTACGAGCAGTACTTC. It specifies CASGLVVGTSSYEQYF.

In this sample, this clone turned up a few times. The chain carries TRBV25-1 and TRBJ1-5; the match to TRBD1 covers 7 bases. Germline CDR1 and CDR2: MGHDK and SYGVNS. V was clipped by 4 bases and J by 3 bases; unmatched bases: 3. The CDR3 is 14 residues long. In DNA form, the CDR3 reads TGTGCCAGCAGTGGACAGGGTCTCAATCAGCCCCAGCATTTT. Amino acid sequence: CASSGQGLNQPQHF.

This sequence joins TRBV4-1 and TRBJ1-4; D is possibly TRBD1 (6 bases). Germline V gene sequence: CDR1 MGHRA, CDR2 YSYEKL. The CDR3 consists of 21 residues. The germline V and J ends were trimmed by 0 bases and 4 bases, with 27 bases remaining between them. The chain's CDR3 is CASSQDGGRAGVGLGNEKLFF. In DNA form, the CDR3 reads TGCGCCAGCAGCCAAGATGGGGGACGGGCAGGGGTGGGTCTTGGTAATGAAAAACTGTTTTTT.

This clone was recorded a few times. The rearrangement links TRBV7-2 to TRBJ1-6, with TRBD1 identical over 9 bases. Germline V gene lookup returns CDR1 SGHTA and CDR2 FQGNSA. The CDR3 contains 14 residues. With 1 base clipped from V and 10 bases from J, the junction kept 2 bases outside the gene matches. DNA of the CDR3: TGTGCCAGCAGCTTAGACACAGGGGGCTCACCCCTCCACTTT. This translates into CASSLDTGGSPLHF.

The rearrangement links TRBV4-1 to TRBJ1-2; TRBD1 might be the D (5 bases). V was clipped by 2 bases and J by 2 bases, with 9 bases between them. CDR3 length: 14 residues. CDR1 is MGHRA, CDR2 YSYEKL, per germline. This CDR3 reads CASSQPGGNYGYTF. CDR3 DNA: TGCGCCAGCAGCCAACCGGGGGGGAACTATGGCTACACCTTC.

The genes are TRBV15 and TRBJ2-1, with 9 nucleotides matching TRBD2. CDR1 and CDR2 from the germline V gene are LNHNV and YYDKDF (reference sequence). Trimming cost V 1 base and J 3 bases; bases outside gene matches: 4. The length of the CDR3 is 16 residues. The CDR3 loop reads CATSRVKRGVYNEQFF. Here the CDR3 DNA reads TGTGCCACCAGCAGAGTAAAGCGGGGGGTCTACAATGAGCAGTTCTTC.

V is TRBV18 and J is TRBJ2-5, with D possibly matching TRBD1 (6 bases). This CDR3 is built from 17 residues. CDR1 KGHSH and CDR2 LQKENI come from the germline V gene. V lost 4 bases and J lost 2, with 20 bases in between. Here the CDR3 DNA reads TGTGCCAGCTCACGGAAGGACCCGGGACAACAACAAGAGACCCAGTACTTC. Translated, it gives CASSRKDPGQQQETQYF.

This clone was seen more than once but under ten times. The gene calls are TRBV5-1 and TRBJ1-2; D unresolved. The V end lost 1 base, the J end lost 6 bases, and 13 bases lay between the germline ends. The CDR3 totals 14 residues. Germline CDR1 is SGHRS and CDR2 is YFSETQ. CDR3 coding DNA: TGCGCCAGCAGCTTGACCGGGTACCCGGATGGCTACACCTTC. It encodes CASSLTGYPDGYTF.